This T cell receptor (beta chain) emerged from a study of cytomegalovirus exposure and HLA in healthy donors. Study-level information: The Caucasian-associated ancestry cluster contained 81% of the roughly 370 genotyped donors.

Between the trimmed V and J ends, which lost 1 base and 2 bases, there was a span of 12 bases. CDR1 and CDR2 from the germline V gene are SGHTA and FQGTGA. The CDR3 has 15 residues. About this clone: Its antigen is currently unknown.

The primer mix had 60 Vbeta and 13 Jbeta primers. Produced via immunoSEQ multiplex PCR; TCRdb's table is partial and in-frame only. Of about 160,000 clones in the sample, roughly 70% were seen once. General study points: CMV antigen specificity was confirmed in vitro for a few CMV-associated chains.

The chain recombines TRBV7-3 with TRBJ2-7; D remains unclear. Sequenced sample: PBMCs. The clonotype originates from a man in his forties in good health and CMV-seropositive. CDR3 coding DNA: TGTGCCAGCAGCTTAAACCCAGGTCCTGCCTACGAGCAGTACTTC. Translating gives CASSLNPGPAYEQYF.